Below, one TCR beta chain is given with its context. This clonotype showed up many times. It has no known antigen specificity. There are no base qualities to consult, and no much larger clone falls within one base. The data were obtained in a study of early T cells in non-severe SARS-CoV-2 infection (dated by TCRdb to 2020 to 2022). With regard to the full study: TCR sequencing used bulk RNA from unsorted whole blood, so alpha and beta chains could not be paired.

The full study reports these points: Matching against VDJdb was skewed toward anti-spike CD8 responses, likely underestimated virus-specific expansions, and missed private and CD4 specificities.

This was a case-control study nested in a cohort of healthcare workers in London, UK, who had nasopharyngeal swab PCR tests and blood samples taken every week. Healthcare workers were recruited during the week of the UK lockdown, between 23 and 31 March 2020, and followed weekly for up to roughly 15 weeks. The library was prepared using 5' RACE. Reads for this sample came from a NextSeq 500. The TCR library protocol attached unique molecular identifiers to individual cDNA molecules to correct for sequencing error and PCR bias. TCR alpha and beta chains were both sequenced, and the abundances of alpha and beta sequences in each sample were closely correlated with each other. Per the source publication's procedure: V gene, J gene and CDR3 annotation of TCR sequences was performed with Decombinator V4. TCRs were defined as expanded if a significant change between any two time points was detected under a Poisson model with p below 0.0001. Abundances of TCRs were expressed as counts per million after normalisation to the total number of TCRs sequenced in each sample. VDJdb, accessed on 1 November 2021, was searched for TCRs annotated for CMV, EBV and SARS-CoV-2, and TCRs annotated for more than one antigen were excluded. TCRdb applied fastp at Q25 and MiXCR to the public reads, then kept only in-frame beta chains. Rows matching on CDR3 protein sequence are summarized as one entry with the most common DNA and genes. TCRdb assigned the V and J calls; the authors' analysis was not used. The sample table lists about 39,000 distinct CDR3 sequences, about 4% of them with a count of one. The top ten clonotypes cover over 3% of the sample.

The sample taken for sequencing was whole blood. The sequence was collected from an adult who was a healthcare worker with PCR-confirmed SARS-CoV-2 infection or an uninfected control (not recorded which).

The CDR3 reads as follows: CSARKDGYEQYF. The nucleotide sequence reads TGCAGTGCTAGAAAAGACGGATACGAGCAGTACTTC. The chain couples TRBV20-1 to TRBJ2-7; no D gene can be assigned with confidence. In the germline V gene (reference sequence), CDR1 corresponds to DFQATT and CDR2 to SNEGSKA. A distance of 9 bases separates the germline ends of V and J, which lose 2 bases and 4 bases respectively. From the cysteine up to the phenylalanine, the CDR3 has a length of 12 residues. The CDR3 DNA has 36 bases and is translated from base 1.